This T cell receptor beta chain originates from a study of blood T cell repertoires in COVID-19 (dated by TCRdb to the early 2020s). Context from the whole study: Samples covering the acute and convalescent phases of COVID-19 were provided by collaborators in the United States, Italy and Spain. The prospective study material was composed of cDNA or gDNA derived from T cells, B-cell-depleted T cells, or PBMCs. The dataset comprised deeply sampled blood TCRbeta repertoires from subjects exposed to, actively infected with, or recovered from COVID-19. A freely available public database, intended as a resource for researchers studying the immune response to SARS-CoV-2, is where the repertoires were released. Samples came from the ongoing ImmuneRACE study (first 160 participants) plus 1,254 subjects from 6 global collaborators. Nearly every sample came with metadata listing a de-identified subject ID, COVID-19 status, age in years and sex. Where available, HLA class I and class II types were obtained from metadata supplied by the sample provider rather than from assay-based typing. The paper as a whole reports these results and caveats: The amount of clinical and demographic metadata varied by source and participant and was provided uncurated.

TCRbeta CDR3 regions were amplified from genomic DNA by means of the immunoSEQ Assay, a bias-controlled multiplex PCR. The authors' analysis ran thus. The number of nucleated cells in each sample was estimated by amplification of reference gene primers within the assay. Sequence reads were collapsed and filtered to measure the absolute abundance of every unique TCRbeta CDR3 rearrangement. For each sample, productive Simpson clonality was calculated as the square root of Simpson's diversity index across productive rearrangements. TCRdb holds this immuneACCESS table with in-frame rearrangements only. Some clones are missing; in checked studies, unresolved V genes explain under half, and the rest has no known cause. V and J calls and clone size follow that table, whereas D and trimming were derived from the DNA. The sample table lists about 52,000 clones, roughly 87% of them with a count of one. Around 5% of the sample rests with the top ten.

Trimming takes 3 bases from V and 4 bases from J, and the germline ends sit 9 bases apart. Reading the germline V gene gives CDR1 SGHVS and CDR2 FNYEAQ. Its CDR3 holds 14 amino acids, cysteine through phenylalanine. Just CDR3 DNA is preserved here, 42 bases in frame from base 1. This clone has ten or more counts. Its target antigen remains unknown. Base quality data are lacking; no much larger clone is found one base away. Whole blood was collected in K2EDTA tubes by collaborating institutions according to the institutions' own protocols. For TCRbeta analysis, collaborators shipped samples in one of three forms: frozen whole blood, isolated PBMCs, or DNA extracted from either of those sample types.

This TCR was sampled from a man between 60 and 70 years old with active COVID-19. In this chain, TRBV7-6 is recombined with TRBJ2-2, and possibly TRBD2, on 5 matching bases. Specimen: peripheral blood. The nucleotides read TGTGCCAGCAGCTTCGGAGGCTCCACCGGGGAGCTGTTTTTT. The resulting protein is CASSFGGSTGELFF.